The source of this TCR beta chain is a study of PD-1 blockade in classical Hodgkin lymphoma. Study-wide results and caveats: The authors have not defined what causes the repertoire differences, possibly disease activity or prior therapy. Only CD4+ TCR diversity, not CD8+, had risen significantly by C4D1. Newly diagnosed patients reportedly had lower baseline TCR diversity than healthy donors.

CDR1 is SGHAT, CDR2 FQNNGV, per germline. The length of the CDR3 is 17 residues. The V gene lost 0 bases and the J gene lost 4 bases, with 15 bases spanning the gap. Produced via immunoSEQ multiplex PCR; TCRdb's table is partial and in-frame only. The sample lists about 93,000 clones; 78% were seen once. Specified time point: cycle 4 day 1 (C4D1), after 6 weeks of nivolumab. Each patient relapsed following autologous stem cell transplantation, and prior brentuximab vedotin exposure differed. Points on this clone: The antigen is undetermined.

This receptor was obtained from a human donor with classical Hodgkin lymphoma. The J gene is TRBJ1-4, the V gene TRBV11-2; D is ambiguous. Sequenced here: peripheral blood mononuclear cells (PBMCs), sampled before the fourth cycle of nivolumab. In DNA, the CDR3 is TGTGCCAGCAGCTTAGATCAGGCTCCCCGAGATAATGAAAAACTGTTTTTT. Translated: CASSLDQAPRDNEKLFF. Filled out from reference TRBV11-2 and TRBJ1-4, the complete variable domain reads EAGVAQSPRYKIIEKRQSVAFWCNPISGHATLYWYQQILGQGPKLLIQFQNNGVVDDSQLPKDRFSAERLKGVDSTLKIQPAKLEDSAVYLCASSLDQAPRDNEKLFFGSGTQLSVL.